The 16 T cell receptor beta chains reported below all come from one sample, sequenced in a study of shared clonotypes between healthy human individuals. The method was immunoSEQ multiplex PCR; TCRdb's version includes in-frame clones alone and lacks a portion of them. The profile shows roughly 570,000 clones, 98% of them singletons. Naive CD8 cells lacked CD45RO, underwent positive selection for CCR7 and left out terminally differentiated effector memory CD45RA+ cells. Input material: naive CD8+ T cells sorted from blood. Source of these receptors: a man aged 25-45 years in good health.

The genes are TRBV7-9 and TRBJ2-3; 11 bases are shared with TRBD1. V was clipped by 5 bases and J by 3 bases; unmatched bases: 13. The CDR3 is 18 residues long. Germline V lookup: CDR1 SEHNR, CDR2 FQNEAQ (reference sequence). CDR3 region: CASSPPWIGTGGTDTQYF. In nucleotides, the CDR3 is TGTGCCAGCAGCCCCCCCTGGATCGGGACAGGGGGTACAGATACGCAGTATTTT.

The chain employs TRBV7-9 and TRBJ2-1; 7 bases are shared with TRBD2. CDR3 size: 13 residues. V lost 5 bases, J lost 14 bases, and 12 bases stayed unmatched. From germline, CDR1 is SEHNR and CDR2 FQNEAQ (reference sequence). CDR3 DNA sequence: TGTGCCAGCAGCCCGAGGCACGGGACTACTGAGTTCTTC. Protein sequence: CASSPRHGTTEFF. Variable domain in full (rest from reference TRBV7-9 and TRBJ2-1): DTGVSQNPRHKITKRGQNVTFRCDPISEHNRLYWYRQTLGQGPEFLTYFQNEAQLEKSRLLSDRFSAERPKGSFSTLEIQRTEQGDSAMYLCASSPRHGTTEFFGPGTRLTVL.

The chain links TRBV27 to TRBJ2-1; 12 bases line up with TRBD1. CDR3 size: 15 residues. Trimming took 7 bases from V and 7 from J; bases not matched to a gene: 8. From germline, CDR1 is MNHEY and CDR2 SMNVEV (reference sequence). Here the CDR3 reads CASISRDRGRNEQFF. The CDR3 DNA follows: TGTGCCAGCATTTCCCGGGACAGGGGGCGGAATGAGCAGTTCTTC.

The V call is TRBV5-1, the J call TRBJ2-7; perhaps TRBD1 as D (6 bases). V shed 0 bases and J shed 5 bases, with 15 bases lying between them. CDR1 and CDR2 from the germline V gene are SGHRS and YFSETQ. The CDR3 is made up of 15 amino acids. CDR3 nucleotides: TGCGCCAGCAGCTTGGAGGGTCTCAGGGGAAACGAGCAGTACTTC. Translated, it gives CASSLEGLRGNEQYF.

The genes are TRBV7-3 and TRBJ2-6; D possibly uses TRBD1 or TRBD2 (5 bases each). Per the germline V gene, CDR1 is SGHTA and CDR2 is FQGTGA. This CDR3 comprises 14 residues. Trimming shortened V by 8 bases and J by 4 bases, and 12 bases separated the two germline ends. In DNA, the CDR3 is TGTGCCAGCCGGGGACCCCAGGGGGCCAACGTCCTGACTTTC. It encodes CASRGPQGANVLTF.

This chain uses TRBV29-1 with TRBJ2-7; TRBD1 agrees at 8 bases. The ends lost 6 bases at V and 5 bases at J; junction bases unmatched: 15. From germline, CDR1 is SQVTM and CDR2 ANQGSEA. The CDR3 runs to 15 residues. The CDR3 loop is CSVVGLDRVADEQYF. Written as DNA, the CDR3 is TGCAGCGTCGTAGGACTGGACAGGGTCGCGGACGAGCAGTACTTC.

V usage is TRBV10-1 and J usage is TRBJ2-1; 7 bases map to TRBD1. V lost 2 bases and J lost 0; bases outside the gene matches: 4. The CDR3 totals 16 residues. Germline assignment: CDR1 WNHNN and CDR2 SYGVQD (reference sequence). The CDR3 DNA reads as TGCGCCAGCAGTGAGAGACAGGGCAGCTCCTACAATGAGCAGTTCTTC. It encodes CASSERQGSSYNEQFF.

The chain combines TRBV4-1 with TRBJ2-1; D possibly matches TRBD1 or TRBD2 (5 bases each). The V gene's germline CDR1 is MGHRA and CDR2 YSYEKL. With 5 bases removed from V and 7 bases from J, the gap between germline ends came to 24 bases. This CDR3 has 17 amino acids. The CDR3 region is CASSGSVGPSLTNEQFF. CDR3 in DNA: TGCGCCAGCAGCGGGAGCGTGGGACCATCGTTAACAAATGAGCAGTTCTTC.

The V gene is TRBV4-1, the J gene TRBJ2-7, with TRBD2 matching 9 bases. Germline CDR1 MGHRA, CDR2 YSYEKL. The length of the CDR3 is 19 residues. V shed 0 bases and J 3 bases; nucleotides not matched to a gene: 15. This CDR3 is CASSQDPSGTMTGDYEQYF. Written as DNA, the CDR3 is TGCGCCAGCAGCCAAGACCCTAGCGGGACTATGACTGGGGACTACGAGCAGTACTTC.

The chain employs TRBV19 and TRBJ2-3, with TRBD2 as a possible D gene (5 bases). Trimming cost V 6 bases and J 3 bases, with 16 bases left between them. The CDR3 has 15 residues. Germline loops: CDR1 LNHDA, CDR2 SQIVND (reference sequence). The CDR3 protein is CASRSQASSTDTQYF. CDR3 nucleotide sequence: TGTGCCAGTAGGTCCCAGGCTAGCTCAACAGATACGCAGTATTTT.

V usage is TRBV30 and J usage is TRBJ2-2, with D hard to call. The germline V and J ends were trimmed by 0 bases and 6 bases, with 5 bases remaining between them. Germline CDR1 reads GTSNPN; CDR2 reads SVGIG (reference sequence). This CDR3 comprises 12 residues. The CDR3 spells CAWSVPPGELFF. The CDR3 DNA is TGTGCCTGGAGTGTACCCCCCGGGGAGCTGTTTTTT.

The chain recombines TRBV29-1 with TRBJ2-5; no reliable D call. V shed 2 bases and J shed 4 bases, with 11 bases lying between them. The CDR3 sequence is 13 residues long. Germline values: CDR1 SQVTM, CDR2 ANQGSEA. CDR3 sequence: CSVETPRRETQYF. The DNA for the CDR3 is TGCAGCGTTGAAACTCCGCGAAGAGAGACCCAGTACTTC.

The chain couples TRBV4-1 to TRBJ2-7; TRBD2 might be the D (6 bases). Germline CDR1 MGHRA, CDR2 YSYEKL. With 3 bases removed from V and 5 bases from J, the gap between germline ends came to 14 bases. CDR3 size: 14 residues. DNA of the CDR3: TGCGCCAGCAGCCAGACTAGTGGCAGCCACGAGCAGTACTTC. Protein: CASSQTSGSHEQYF.

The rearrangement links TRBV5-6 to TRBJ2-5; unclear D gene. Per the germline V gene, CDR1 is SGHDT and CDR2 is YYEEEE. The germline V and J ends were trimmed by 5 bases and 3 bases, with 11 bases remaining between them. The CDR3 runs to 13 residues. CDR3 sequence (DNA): TGTGCCAGCAGGATACAGCAGGAAGAGACCCAGTACTTC. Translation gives CASRIQQEETQYF.

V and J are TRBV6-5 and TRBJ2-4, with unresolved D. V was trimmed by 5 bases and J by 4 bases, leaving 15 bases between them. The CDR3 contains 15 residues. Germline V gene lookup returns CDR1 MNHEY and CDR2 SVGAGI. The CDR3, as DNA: TGTGCCAGCAGTCCAGGTTCCGGGTTGAAAAACATTCAGTACTTC. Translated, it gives CASSPGSGLKNIQYF.

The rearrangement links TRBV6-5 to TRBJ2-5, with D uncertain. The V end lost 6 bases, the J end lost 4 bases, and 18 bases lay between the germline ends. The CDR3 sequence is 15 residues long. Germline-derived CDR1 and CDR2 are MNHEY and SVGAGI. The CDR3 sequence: CASRNLLRGRETQYF. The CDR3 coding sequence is TGTGCCAGCAGAAACCTCTTACGAGGAAGAGAGACCCAGTACTTC.